This T cell receptor beta chain is drawn from a study of T cells in Graves' hyperthyroidism and ophthalmopathy (dated by TCRdb to about 2019). Some background on the complete study: Peripheral blood was sampled at the time of initial diagnosis, prior to any treatment. In roughly six Graves' hyperthyroidism patients, the study also compared T-cell repertoires from thyroid tissue with T-cell repertoires from blood. The paper reports TCR Vbeta CDR3 sequencing of 135 peripheral blood samples: around 45 ophthalmopathy, 70 to 85 hyperthyroidism and 17 progressor patients. After blood sampling, hyperthyroidism patients were treated with methimazole at a starting dose of 30 mg daily, and ophthalmopathy patients were treated with high-dose intravenous methylprednisolone. The roughly 91 discovery patients were randomly split 7:3 into training and test sets. Whether ophthalmopathy could be predicted prospectively was tested in an independent validation cohort made up of under 20 hyperthyroidism patients plus 17 patients who later progressed to ophthalmopathy. To identify distinguishing TCR V-J signatures, a discovery cohort of around 98 patients was used, comprising 43 with Graves' ophthalmopathy and some 57 with stable Graves' hyperthyroidism.

The research as a whole found: Most expanded thyroid clonotypes (frequency above 0.001) were also detected in blood, a finding suggesting that blood repertoires may reflect thyroid immune responses. In validation, the model predicted progression to ophthalmopathy a median of about 5.9 months before onset, with 65% to 71% sensitivity and roughly 77% specificity. In cross-validation, a model built on a 13 V-J signature told ophthalmopathy apart from stable hyperthyroidism with approximately 90% sensitivity and around 81% specificity, and in testing the same model reached 80%/75%. No statistical method was used to set the sample size in advance, and investigators knew the group allocation.

Hyperthyroidism patients were aged 18 to 65 years and newly diagnosed, with disease duration of less than 2 months. The study excluded patients with uncontrolled infections, other autoimmune diseases, pregnancy or lactation. Diagnoses were established on the basis of clinical symptoms, serum thyroxine and TRAb, thyroid ultrasound, and orbital computed tomography. Blood from progressor patients was drawn when they were first diagnosed with hyperthyroidism, before any ophthalmopathy symptoms appeared. Ficoll-Paque density gradient centrifugation was used to isolate PBMCs from about 10 ml of fresh peripheral blood. Patients classed as progressors first received a Graves' hyperthyroidism diagnosis and then went on to develop ophthalmopathy during follow-up. Total RNA was extracted using Trizol reagent, and RNA quality was assessed on an Agilent 2100 Bioanalyzer. To note about this clonotype: Its antigen specificity is not known. One end of the junction does not line up with germline, which may come from a read error.

TCR beta CDR3 regions were amplified from RNA transcripts. For the first round of RT-PCR on the TCR CDR3, the HTBI primer set was used together with the Qiagen OneStep RT-PCR kit. Libraries were constructed in a second round of multiplex PCR, after which size selection and purification were carried out. Sequencing of the libraries was done on an Illumina HiSeq2000 using paired-end 100 bp reads. Processing in the source paper ran as follows. SOAPnuke was used to process the raw data, with reads discarded if the reads contained adapters or uncalled bases, had a mean Phred below 15, or lacked an exact constant-primer or identifier match. COPE v1.2.5 was used to merge high-quality paired reads, and clonotypes were defined as unique nucleotide sequences. MiTCR v1.1 was used to align clonotypes to the IMGT TRBV, TRBD and TRBJ reference segments. Analysis was restricted to V-J combinations with a frequency above 0.0001, which covered about 99% of repertoires. The TCS score was defined as F50 (clonal expansion) divided by E x V (chaos), with BLOSUM62-based TCRdist calculated between CDR3 peptides within each V-J. Welch's t-statistics and random forest reduced approximately 520 V-J features to about 13, which were used in a naive Bayes classifier (R e1071). TCRdb reprocessed the public reads (quality trimming at Q25 with fastp, clone calling with MiXCR) and kept in-frame beta chains. Each CDR3 protein appears once, grouped with its most common genes and DNA. TCRdb's processing, not the authors' own work, is the source of the V and J calls. Present in this sample are around 250,000 distinct CDR3 sequences, 14% to 15% of which were seen just once. The leading ten clones occupy more than 10% of the sample.

The CDR3 contains 17 residues, cysteine and phenylalanine counted. Only the CDR3 portion is preserved as DNA: 51 bases, with reading frame beginning at the first base. Sequences SNHLY (CDR1) and FYNNEI (CDR2) are obtained from the germline V gene. The sequenced sample was blood. The receptor comes from a woman aged 35 to 49 with Graves' hyperthyroidism that later progressed to Graves' ophthalmopathy. The rearrangement joined TRBV2 to TRBJ2-5, with TRBD2 identical over 10 junction bases. The CDR3 protein is CANSPGLAEGYQETQYF. The sequenced DNA: TGTGCCAACAGTCCCGGACTAGCGGAAGGTTACCAAGAGACCCAGTACTTC. Supplemented by the reference TRBV2 and TRBJ2-5 proteins around the CDR3, the complete variable domain is EPEVTQTPSHQVTQMGQEVILRCVPISNHLYFYWYRQILGQKVEFLVSFYNNEISEKSEIFDDQFSVERPDGSNFTLKIRSTKLEDSAMYFCANSPGLAEGYQETQYFGPGTRLLVL.